A single sample gave rise to the 19 T cell receptor beta chains below, sequenced in a study of cytomegalovirus exposure and HLA in healthy donors. Use of 60 Vbeta and 13 Jbeta primers characterized the PCR. Sequencing was performed with immunoSEQ multiplex PCR; in TCRdb, only in-frame clones are kept and a portion is missing. Counted here are about 100,000 clones, 75% to 80% occurring once; the ten biggest clones make up about 3.8%. What was sequenced was PBMCs. These receptors were collected from a woman aged 40 to 50 in good health and CMV-seronegative.

The chain is built from TRBV6-1 and TRBJ1-6; possible D gene TRBD1, 5 bases. V dropped 6 bases and J dropped 6 bases, with 12 bases sitting between them. The V gene's germline CDR1 is MNHNS and CDR2 SASEGT. CDR3 length: 14 residues. The CDR3 is CASSNRRGNSPLHF. CDR3 coding DNA: TGTGCCAGCAGCAACAGAAGGGGTAATTCACCCCTCCACTTT.

This chain links TRBV5-1 with TRBJ2-1; 11 nucleotides align to TRBD1. The junction had 3 bases not matched to a gene; V was cut back by 5 bases and J by 8 bases. This CDR3 contains 13 residues. Germline values: CDR1 SGHRS, CDR2 YFSETQ. In DNA, the CDR3 is TGCGCCAGCAGTGGGACAGGGGGGGATGAGCAGTTCTTC. Its protein is CASSGTGGDEQFF.

This clone occurred a few times. The chain links TRBV6-6 to TRBJ1-5; the D is unclear. The V end was cut by 6 bases, the J end by 7 bases, with 7 bases between. CDR3 length: 11 residues. CDR1 and CDR2 from the germline V gene are MNHNY and SVGAGI (reference sequence). The CDR3 sequence: CASRREQPQHF. The CDR3 DNA reads as TGTGCCAGCAGGAGGGAACAGCCCCAGCATTTT.

The chain has TRBV29-1 and TRBJ2-5; the match to TRBD1 covers 7 bases. Germline V gives CDR1 SQVTM, CDR2 ANQGSEA. This CDR3 is 12 amino acids long. Unmatched junction bases numbered 3, after V lost 6 bases and J lost 2 bases. CDR3 loop: CSVTTGQETQYF. In nucleotides, the CDR3 is TGCAGCGTGACGACAGGGCAAGAGACCCAGTACTTC.

This chain joins TRBV5-1 and TRBJ2-2; 12 nucleotides match TRBD1. V shed 4 bases, J shed 3 bases, and the junction held 4 bases outside the gene matches. Germline CDR1 and CDR2: SGHRS and YFSETQ. The CDR3 is 16 residues long. CDR3 sequence: CASSAGQGAHTGELFF. CDR3 sequence (DNA): TGCGCCAGCAGCGCGGGACAGGGGGCGCACACCGGGGAGCTGTTTTTT.

The gene calls are TRBV9 and TRBJ2-7; D gene uncertain. The CDR3 length is 13 residues. V lost 3 bases and J lost 1, with 8 bases in between. Germline V gives CDR1 SGDLS, CDR2 YYNGEE. For the CDR3, the DNA is TGTGCCAGCAGCGGCGACAATTCCTACGAGCAGTACTTC. Translating it yields CASSGDNSYEQYF.

The V and J genes are TRBV6-1 and TRBJ1-1; 12 nucleotides match TRBD1. This CDR3 region has 18 residues. Looked up from germline, CDR1 is MNHNS and CDR2 is SASEGT. J was trimmed by 8 bases and V by 2 bases; bases with no gene match: 15. The CDR3 DNA follows: TGTGCCAGCAGTGAAAATGTTTTTGGGACAGGGGGCCGCAGAGAAGCTTTCTTT. Translation gives CASSENVFGTGGRREAFF.

This sequence joins TRBV4-3 and TRBJ2-2, with D possibly being TRBD2 (6 bases). V lost 1 base and J lost 7, with 16 bases in between. The CDR3 consists of 16 residues. Germline CDR1 LGHNA, CDR2 YSLEER. The CDR3 spells CASSQGGGARDGELFF. DNA for the CDR3: TGCGCCAGCAGCCAAGGTGGAGGGGCGCGGGACGGGGAGCTGTTTTTT.

The rearrangement uses TRBV4-3 and TRBJ1-5; D is perhaps TRBD1 (6 bases). Germline CDR1 LGHNA, CDR2 YSLEER. V lost 0 bases, J lost 1 base, and 13 bases lay in between. This CDR3 has 17 residues. Written as DNA, the CDR3 is TGCGCCAGCAGCCAAGATCTAGGGACAATGAGCAATCAGCCCCAGCATTTT. Encoded protein: CASSQDLGTMSNQPQHF.

The CDR3 nucleotides read TGTGCCTGGAGTGTATCAGGGCAACTCACCTTC. Translated: CAWSVSGQLTF. The chain uses TRBV30 and TRBJ1-2; maybe TRBD1 (5 bases). Trimming stripped 0 bases from V and 13 bases from J, with 12 bases between. Germline CDR1 GTSNPN, CDR2 SVGIG (reference sequence). The CDR3 has 11 residues.

The V gene is TRBV6-6, the J gene TRBJ2-1; TRBD2 matches at 11 bases. The CDR3 has 14 residues. The germline CDR1 and CDR2 sequences are MNHNY and SVGAGI (reference sequence). V was pared by 7 bases and J by 2 bases, with 1 base of the junction left unmatched. The CDR3 here is CASISGGAYNEQFF. In DNA, the CDR3 is TGTGCCAGCATTAGCGGGGGGGCCTACAATGAGCAGTTCTTC.

V gene TRBV7-2 combines with J gene TRBJ1-1, with D possibly being TRBD1 (6 bases). This CDR3 is built from 15 residues. Germline values: CDR1 SGHTA, CDR2 FQGNSA. Trimming removed 2 bases from V and 0 bases from J, with 10 bases in between. The CDR3 loop reads CASSLFGQMNTEAFF. The CDR3 nucleotides read TGTGCCAGCAGCTTATTCGGACAGATGAACACTGAAGCTTTCTTT.

This clone was found once. The chain joins TRBV5-5 to TRBJ2-7, with 8 bases that match TRBD2. This CDR3 is built from 15 residues. V shed 3 bases and J 1 base; nucleotides not matched to a gene: 6. CDR1 SGHKS and CDR2 YYEKEE come from the germline V gene (reference sequence). The CDR3 sequence is CASSWGTSGSYEQYF. CDR3 bases: TGTGCCAGCAGCTGGGGAACTAGCGGATCCTACGAGCAGTACTTC.

V and J are TRBV7-3 and TRBJ1-1, with D perhaps matching TRBD1 (6 bases). The CDR3 sequence is 15 residues long. The V and J ends lost 4 bases and 1 base respectively, with 13 bases between them. Germline V lookup: CDR1 SGHTA, CDR2 FQGTGA. The DNA for the CDR3 is TGTGCCAGCAGCTCCACAGGGCTACCGAACACTGAAGCTTTCTTT. Residues: CASSSTGLPNTEAFF.

V and J are TRBV7-9 and TRBJ2-7; 16 nucleotides agree with TRBD2. There are 19 residues in the CDR3. The ends lost 3 bases at V and 0 bases at J; junction bases unmatched: 8. Germline CDR1 reads SEHNR; CDR2 reads FQNEAQ (reference sequence). DNA for the CDR3: TGTGCCAGCAGCTTGGGCCCGGGACTAGCGGGGGGGAGCTCCTACGAGCAGTACTTC. Residues: CASSLGPGLAGGSSYEQYF.

The chain recombines TRBV11-2 with TRBJ1-1, with D possibly matching TRBD1 (5 bases). Germline lookup yields CDR1 SGHAT and CDR2 FQNNGV. V shed 5 bases and J shed 1 base, with 14 bases lying between them. The CDR3 covers 15 residues. The CDR3 sequence: CASSRDSGSNTEAFF. CDR3 DNA: TGTGCCAGCAGCAGGGACTCGGGATCGAACACTGAAGCTTTCTTT.

The CDR3 DNA follows: TGTGCCAGCAGTCCTAGATTGAGACAGGGTGGCACTGAAGCTTTCTTT. Amino acid sequence: CASSPRLRQGGTEAFF. The V gene is TRBV11-2, the J gene TRBJ1-1; TRBD1 matches 7 bases. CDR3 length: 16 residues. After removal of 6 bases from V and 4 bases from J, the junction contained 14 bases not matched to a gene. Germline CDR1 and CDR2: SGHAT and FQNNGV.

The chain uses TRBV1 and TRBJ1-2; TRBD1, the D gene given by the table, was not confirmed from the DNA. TRBV1 is shown as a pseudogene. The CDR3 runs 14 residues. The CDR3 reads CTTLSGDSNYGYTF. CDR3 nucleotide sequence: TGCACCACTTTGTCAGGGGATTCTAACTATGGCTACACCTTC.

The chain employs TRBV19 and TRBJ2-1, with 7 bases aligning to TRBD2. Per the germline V gene, CDR1 is LNHDA and CDR2 is SQIVND (reference sequence). V was clipped by 5 bases and J by 8 bases; unmatched bases: 12. The CDR3 length is 15 residues. The CDR3 region has the DNA TGTGCCAGTAGTTCGACTAGCTTCGGGGAATATGAGCAGTTCTTC. Protein sequence: CASSSTSFGEYEQFF.